This section outlines one TCR beta chain sequence together with its context. The target antigen is unknown. The record originates from a study of T cell responses to AZD1222 COVID-19 vaccine. Study conclusions and caveats: With dominance at 160-218 and 743-854, vaccine-associated CD4 TCRs spanned spike. Unmutated variant regions are reportedly the target of nearly half of TCRs that are spike-specific.

The germline V and J ends were trimmed by 4 bases and 0 bases, with 19 bases remaining between them. Germline V gene data show CDR1 as LGHNA and CDR2 as YNFKEQ. The CDR3 length is 17 residues. Here immunoSEQ multiplex PCR was the method, and the copy in TCRdb shows in-frame clones only, minus some. The sample consists of over 95,000 clones, roughly nine tenths of them appearing once. The source material was peripheral blood, sampled 28 days after the second AZD1222 dose. This TCR was recovered from an adult who received the AZD1222 COVID-19 vaccine. The chain links TRBV4-2 to TRBJ2-7, with D possibly being TRBD1 or TRBD2 (6 bases each). CDR3: CASSPSRGEALSYEQYF. The CDR3 nucleotides are TGTGCCAGCAGCCCTAGTAGGGGGGAGGCCCTCTCCTACGAGCAGTACTTC.